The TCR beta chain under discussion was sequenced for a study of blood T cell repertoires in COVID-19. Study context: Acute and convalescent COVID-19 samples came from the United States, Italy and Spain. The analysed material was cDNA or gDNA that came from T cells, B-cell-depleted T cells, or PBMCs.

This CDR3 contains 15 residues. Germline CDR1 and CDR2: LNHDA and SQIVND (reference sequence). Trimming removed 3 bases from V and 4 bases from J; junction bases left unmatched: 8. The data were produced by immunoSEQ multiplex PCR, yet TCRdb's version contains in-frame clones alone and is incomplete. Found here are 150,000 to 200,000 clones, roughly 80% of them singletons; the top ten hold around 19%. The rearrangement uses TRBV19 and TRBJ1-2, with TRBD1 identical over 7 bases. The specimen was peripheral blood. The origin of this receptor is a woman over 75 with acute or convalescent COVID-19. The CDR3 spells CASSIIPDRTYGYTF. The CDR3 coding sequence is TGTGCCAGTAGTATCATTCCGGACAGGACCTATGGCTACACCTTC.